A selection of T cell receptor beta chains follows, all from one sample in a study of T cell repertoires in cytomegalovirus infection. The antigens these receptors bind are not known. TCRdb processed the reads anew with MiXCR; each CDR3 protein has one entry. Among under 850,000 distinct CDR3 sequences listed, 30% to 35% were seen once. The sequencing here drew on cultured PBMCs, taken from culture after CMV antigen stimulation. The receptors originated from a human donor in good health (CMV status not recorded). Some clones in this sample may be carry-over from other donors' samples. Each CDR3 is given with its conserved first and last residue. Each record gives: D gene, V gene, CDR3 protein. The D gene is left open where the match is weak.

>.|TRBV7-2
CASSLGPTTGELFF
>.|TRBV14
CASSQDLLSYRYF
>.|TRBV5-6
CASSLDGGTMNTEAFF
>TRBD1|TRBV20-1
CSASTRGQGSVEETQYF
>.|TRBV11-3
CASSSWGSRTTSYGYTF
>.|TRBV5-4
CASSSRGFSIETQYF
>.|TRBV7-2
CASNGPGGANVLTF
>TRBD2|TRBV4-2
CASSQPQMRGAPYEQYF
>TRBD1|TRBV20-1
CSARDQGAHQPQHF
>.|TRBV27
CASSIREAGANVLTF
>TRBD2|TRBV7-3
CASSLGGLAGDLNNEQFF
>TRBD2|TRBV5-4
CASSHGVPGGETQYF
>.|TRBV7-9
CASSFWASTNEKLFF
>TRBD1|TRBV12-3/TRBV12-4
CASSSPEDRSTYEQYF
>TRBD1|TRBV7-9
CASSFPSPGQDATDTQYF
>.|TRBV6-1
CASTDGLFGEQYF
>.|TRBV11-2
CASSSVGVLTF
>.|TRBV10-3
CAIKNNRDAEAFF
>TRBD1|TRBV7-2
CASSPLRTGIGYGYTF
>.|TRBV6-2/TRBV6-3
CASSYSSGRSYNEQFF
>.|TRBV4-2
CASSQGSAEKHTDTQYF
>.|TRBV18
CASSPTRGENIQYF
>.|TRBV18
CASSPSGGLGGNEQFF
>.|TRBV29-1
CSVPRDFRGDTQYF
>TRBD2|TRBV7-2
CASSLGGAGLAGYNEQFF
>.|TRBV28
CASSHSKRGRDTEAFF
>.|TRBV19
CASSIEAGVTEAFF
>.|TRBV20-1
CSARVLGGAGYGYTF
>TRBD2|TRBV7-8
CASSYYTSGGSGTQYF
>.|TRBV4-1
CASSPGQYTEAFF
>.|TRBV6-5
CASSSGAPGELFF